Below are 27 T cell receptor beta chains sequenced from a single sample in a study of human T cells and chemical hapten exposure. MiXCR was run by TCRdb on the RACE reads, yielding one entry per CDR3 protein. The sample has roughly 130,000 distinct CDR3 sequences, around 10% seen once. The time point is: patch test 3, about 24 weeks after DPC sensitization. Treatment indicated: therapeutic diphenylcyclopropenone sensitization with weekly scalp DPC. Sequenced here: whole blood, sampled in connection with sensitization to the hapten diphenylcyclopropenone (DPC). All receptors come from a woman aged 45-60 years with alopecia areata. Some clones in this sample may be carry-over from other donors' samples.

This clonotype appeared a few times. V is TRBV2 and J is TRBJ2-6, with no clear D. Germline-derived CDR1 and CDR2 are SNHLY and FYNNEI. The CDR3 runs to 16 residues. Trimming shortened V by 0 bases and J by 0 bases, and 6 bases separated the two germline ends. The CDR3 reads CASSEAPYSGANVLTF. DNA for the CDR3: TGTGCCAGCAGTGAAGCGCCTTACTCTGGGGCCAACGTCCTGACTTTC.

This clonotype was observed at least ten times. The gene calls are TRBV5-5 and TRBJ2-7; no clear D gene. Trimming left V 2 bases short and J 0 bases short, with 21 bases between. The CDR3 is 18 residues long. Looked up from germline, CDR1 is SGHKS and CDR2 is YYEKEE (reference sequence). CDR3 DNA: TGTGCCAGCAGCTTCCGACTCCTGAGAGACTCAAGCTCCTACGAGCAGTACTTC. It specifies CASSFRLLRDSSSYEQYF.

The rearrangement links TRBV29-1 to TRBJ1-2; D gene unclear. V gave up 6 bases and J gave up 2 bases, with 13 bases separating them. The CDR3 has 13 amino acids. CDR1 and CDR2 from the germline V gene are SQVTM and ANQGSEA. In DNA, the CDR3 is TGCAGCGTGGGTGGAGGAGCCAACTATGGCTACACCTTC. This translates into CSVGGGANYGYTF.

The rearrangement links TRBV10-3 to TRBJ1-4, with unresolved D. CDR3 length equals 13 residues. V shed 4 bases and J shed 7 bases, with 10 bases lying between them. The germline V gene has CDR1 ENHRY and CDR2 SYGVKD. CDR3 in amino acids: CAISGRSSEKLFF. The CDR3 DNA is TGTGCCATCAGTGGCAGGTCGAGTGAAAAACTGTTTTTT.

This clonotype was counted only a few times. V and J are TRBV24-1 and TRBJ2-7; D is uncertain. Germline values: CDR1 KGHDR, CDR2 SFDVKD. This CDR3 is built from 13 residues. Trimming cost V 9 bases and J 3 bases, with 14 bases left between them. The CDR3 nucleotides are TGTGCCACCGGACCCCTGGCGGTCTACGAGCAGTACTTC. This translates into CATGPLAVYEQYF.

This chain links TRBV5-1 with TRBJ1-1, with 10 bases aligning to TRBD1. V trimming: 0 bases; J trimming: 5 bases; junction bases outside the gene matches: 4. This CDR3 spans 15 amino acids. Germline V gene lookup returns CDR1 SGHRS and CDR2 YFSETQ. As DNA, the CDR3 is TGCGCCAGCAGCTTGGGAGGACAGGGGGAGACTGAAGCTTTCTTT. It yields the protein CASSLGGQGETEAFF.

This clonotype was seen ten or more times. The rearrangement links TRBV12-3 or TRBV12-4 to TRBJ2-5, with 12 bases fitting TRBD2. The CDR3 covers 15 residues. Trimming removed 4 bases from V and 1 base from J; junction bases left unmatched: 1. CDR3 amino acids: CASSSGLAGQETQYF. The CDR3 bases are TGTGCCAGCAGTTCGGGACTAGCGGGCCAAGAGACCCAGTACTTC.

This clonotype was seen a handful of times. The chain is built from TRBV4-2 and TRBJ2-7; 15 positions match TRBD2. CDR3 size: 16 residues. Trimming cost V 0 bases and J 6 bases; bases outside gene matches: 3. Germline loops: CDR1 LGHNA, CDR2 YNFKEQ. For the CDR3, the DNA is TGTGCCAGCAGCCAAGACCGGACTAGCGGGGGGGCCGAGCAGTACTTC. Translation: CASSQDRTSGGAEQYF.

The CDR3 coding sequence is TGTGCCAGCAGTTACGGTACTAGCGAGCAAGAGACCCAGTACTTC. Encoded protein: CASSYGTSEQETQYF. The rearrangement links TRBV6-2 or TRBV6-3 to TRBJ2-5, with 7 bases identical to TRBD2. The ends lost 2 bases at V and 2 bases at J; junction bases unmatched: 5. This CDR3 contains 15 residues. Germline V lookup: CDR1 MNHEY, CDR2 SVGEGT.

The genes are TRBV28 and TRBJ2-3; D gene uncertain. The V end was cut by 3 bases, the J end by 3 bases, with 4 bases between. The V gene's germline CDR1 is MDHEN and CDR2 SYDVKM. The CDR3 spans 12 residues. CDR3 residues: CASSFQTDTQYF. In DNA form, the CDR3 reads TGTGCCAGCAGTTTCCAAACAGATACGCAGTATTTT.

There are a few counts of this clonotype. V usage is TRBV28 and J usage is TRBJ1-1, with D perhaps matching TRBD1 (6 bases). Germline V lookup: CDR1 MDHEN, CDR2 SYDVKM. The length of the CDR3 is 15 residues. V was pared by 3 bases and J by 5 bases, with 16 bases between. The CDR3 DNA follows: TGTGCCAGCAGTTTCCTCCTGCCAGGGGTGACTGAAGCTTTCTTT. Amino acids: CASSFLLPGVTEAFF.

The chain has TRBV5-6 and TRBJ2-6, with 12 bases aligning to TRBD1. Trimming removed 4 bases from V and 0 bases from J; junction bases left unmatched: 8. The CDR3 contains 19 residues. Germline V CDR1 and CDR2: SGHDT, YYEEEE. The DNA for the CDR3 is TGTGCCAGCAGCCTAATCCCGGGACAGGGGGCCTCTGGGGCCAACGTCCTGACTTTC. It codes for CASSLIPGQGASGANVLTF. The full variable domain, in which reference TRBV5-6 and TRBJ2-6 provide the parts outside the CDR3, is DAGVTQSPTHLIKTRGQQVTLRCSPKSGHDTVSWYQQALGQGPQFIFQYYEEEERQRGNFPDRFSGHQFPNYSSELNVNALLLGDSALYLCASSLIPGQGASGANVLTFGAGSRLTVL.

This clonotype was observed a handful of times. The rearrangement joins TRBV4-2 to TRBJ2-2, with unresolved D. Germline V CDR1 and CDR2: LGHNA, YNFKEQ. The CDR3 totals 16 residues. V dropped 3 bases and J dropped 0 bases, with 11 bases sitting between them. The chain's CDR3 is CASSQLDNSNTGELFF. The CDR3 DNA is TGTGCCAGCAGCCAGCTCGACAACTCGAACACCGGGGAGCTGTTTTTT.

CDR3 loop: CASSLSFLSYGYTF. In nucleotides, the CDR3 is TGTGCCAGCAGCTTATCGTTCCTCTCTTATGGCTACACCTTC. The chain employs TRBV7-9 and TRBJ1-2, with D unclear. The CDR3 totals 14 residues. In germline, CDR1 is SEHNR, CDR2 FQNEAQ (reference sequence). V gave up 2 bases and J gave up 5 bases, with 12 bases separating them.

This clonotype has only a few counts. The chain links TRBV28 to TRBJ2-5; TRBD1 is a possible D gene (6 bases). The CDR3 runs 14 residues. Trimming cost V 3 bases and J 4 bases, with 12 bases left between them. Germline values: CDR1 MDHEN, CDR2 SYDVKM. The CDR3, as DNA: TGTGCCAGCAGTTTCGGCAGGGGCTTAGAGACCCAGTACTTC. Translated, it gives CASSFGRGLETQYF. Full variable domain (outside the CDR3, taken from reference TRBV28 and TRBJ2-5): DVKVTQSSRYLVKRTGEKVFLECVQDMDHENMFWYRQDPGLGLRLIYFSYDVKMKEKGDIPEGYSVSREKKERFSLILESASTNQTSMYLCASSFGRGLETQYFGPGTRLLVL.

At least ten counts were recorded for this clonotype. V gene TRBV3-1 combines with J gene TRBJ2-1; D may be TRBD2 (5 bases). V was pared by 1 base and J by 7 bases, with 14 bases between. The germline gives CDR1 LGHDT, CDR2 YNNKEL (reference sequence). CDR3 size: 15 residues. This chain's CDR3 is CASSQGMVGVNEQFF. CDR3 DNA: TGTGCCAGCAGCCAAGGCATGGTGGGAGTGAATGAGCAGTTCTTC.

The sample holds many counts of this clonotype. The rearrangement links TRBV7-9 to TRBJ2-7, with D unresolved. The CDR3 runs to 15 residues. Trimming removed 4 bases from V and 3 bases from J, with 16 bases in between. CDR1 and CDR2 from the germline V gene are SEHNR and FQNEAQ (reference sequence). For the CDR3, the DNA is TGTGCCAGCAGCTCCGGGTCCCGTGGTCTCTACGAGCAGTACTTC. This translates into CASSSGSRGLYEQYF.

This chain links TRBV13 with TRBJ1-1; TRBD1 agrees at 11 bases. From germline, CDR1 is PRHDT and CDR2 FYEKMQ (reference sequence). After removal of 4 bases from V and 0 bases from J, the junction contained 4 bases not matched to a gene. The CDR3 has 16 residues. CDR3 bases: TGTGCCAGCAGCTCGGACAGGGGGCAAATGAACACTGAAGCTTTCTTT. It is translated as CASSSDRGQMNTEAFF.

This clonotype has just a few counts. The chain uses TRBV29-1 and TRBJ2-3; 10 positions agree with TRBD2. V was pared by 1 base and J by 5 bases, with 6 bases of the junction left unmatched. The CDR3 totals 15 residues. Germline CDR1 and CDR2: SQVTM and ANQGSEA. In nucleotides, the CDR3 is TGCAGCGTTGAAGGTCTAGCGGGAGCGGTAGATACGCAGTATTTT. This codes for CSVEGLAGAVDTQYF.

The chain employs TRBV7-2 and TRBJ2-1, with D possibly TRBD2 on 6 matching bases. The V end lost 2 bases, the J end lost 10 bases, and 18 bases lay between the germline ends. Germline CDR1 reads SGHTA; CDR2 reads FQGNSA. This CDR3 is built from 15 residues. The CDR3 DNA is TGTGCCAGCAGCTTAAGTTGGCGGGGAAAAAGGGAGCAGTTCTTC. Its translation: CASSLSWRGKREQFF. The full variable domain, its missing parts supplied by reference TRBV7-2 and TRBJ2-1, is GAGVSQSPSNKVTEKGKDVELRCDPISGHTALYWYRQSLGQGLEFLIYFQGNSAPDKSGLPSDRFSAERTGGSVSTLTIQRTQQEDSAVYLCASSLSWRGKREQFFGPGTRLTVL.

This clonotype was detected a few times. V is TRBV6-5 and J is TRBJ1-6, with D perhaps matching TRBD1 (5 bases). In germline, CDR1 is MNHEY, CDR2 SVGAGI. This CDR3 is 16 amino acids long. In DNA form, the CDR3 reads TGTGGCGCTCTAAGGGGTACACGGGGTCTCAATTCACCCCTCCACTTT. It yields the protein CGALRGTRGLNSPLHF.

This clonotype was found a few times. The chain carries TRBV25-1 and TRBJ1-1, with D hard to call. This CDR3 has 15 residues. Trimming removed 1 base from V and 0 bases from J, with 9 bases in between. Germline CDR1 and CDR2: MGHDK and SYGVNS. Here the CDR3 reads CASSELGSLNTEAFF. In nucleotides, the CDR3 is TGTGCCAGCAGTGAATTAGGCAGCCTGAACACTGAAGCTTTCTTT.

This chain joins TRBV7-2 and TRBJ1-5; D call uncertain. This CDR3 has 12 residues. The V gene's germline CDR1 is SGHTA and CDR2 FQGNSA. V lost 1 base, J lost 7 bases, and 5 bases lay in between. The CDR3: CASSLVLQPQHF. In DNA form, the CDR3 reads TGTGCCAGCAGCTTAGTCCTCCAGCCCCAGCATTTT.

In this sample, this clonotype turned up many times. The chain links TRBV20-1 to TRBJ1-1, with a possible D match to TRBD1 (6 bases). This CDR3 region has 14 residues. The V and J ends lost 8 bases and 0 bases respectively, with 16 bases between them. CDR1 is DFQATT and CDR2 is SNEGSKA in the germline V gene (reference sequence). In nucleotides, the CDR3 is TGCAGTTCAGCTAGGAGGGGGATGAACACTGAAGCTTTCTTT. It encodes CSSARRGMNTEAFF.

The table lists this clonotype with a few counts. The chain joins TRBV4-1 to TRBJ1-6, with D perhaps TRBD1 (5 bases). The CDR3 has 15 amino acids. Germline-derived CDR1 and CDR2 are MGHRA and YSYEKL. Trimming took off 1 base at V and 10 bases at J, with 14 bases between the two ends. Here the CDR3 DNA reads TGCGCCAGCAGCCAAGCGGGAGGGGATGGGTCACCCCTCCACTTT. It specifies CASSQAGGDGSPLHF.

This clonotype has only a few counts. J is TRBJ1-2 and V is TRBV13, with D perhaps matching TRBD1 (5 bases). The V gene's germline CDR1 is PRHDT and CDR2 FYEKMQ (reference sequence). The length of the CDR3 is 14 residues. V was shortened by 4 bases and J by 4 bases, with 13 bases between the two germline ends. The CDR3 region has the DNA TGTGCCAGCAGCTCCCGGGACGGAAGCTATGGCTACACCTTC. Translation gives CASSSRDGSYGYTF.

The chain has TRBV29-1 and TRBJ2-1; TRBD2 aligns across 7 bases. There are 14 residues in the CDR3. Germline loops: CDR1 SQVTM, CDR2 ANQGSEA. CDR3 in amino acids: CSTRAGFLYNEQFF. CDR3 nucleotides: TGCAGTACAAGAGCGGGATTTCTCTACAATGAGCAGTTCTTC.